This T cell receptor (beta chain) was profiled in a study of post-analysis software for immune sequencing data. Whole-study context: As for disease course, relapsing-remitting, secondary progressive and progressive-relapsing multiple sclerosis were all included.

The V end was cut by 0 bases, the J end by 6 bases, with 6 bases between. CDR1 is SGHAT and CDR2 is FQDESV in the germline V gene (reference sequence). CDR3 length: 13 amino acids. Prepared libraries of TCR beta cDNA carried unique molecular identifiers. TCRdb used MiXCR to reprocess the PCR reads, holding one entry per CDR3 protein. The table lists a few hundred thousand distinct CDR3 sequences, about 39% of them singletons. General study findings and limits: TRBV5-6, TRBV5-1 and TRBV20-1 were among about 5 TRBV segments more frequent in patients than controls. Controls showed significantly higher normalized Chao1 diversity than did multiple sclerosis patients.

For this clonotype: Its antigen is currently unknown.

The specimen sequenced was blood. The genes are TRBV11-1 and TRBJ2-1, with a weak D call TRBD2 (5 bases). The receptor's source is a girl between 2 and 10 years old with multiple sclerosis. The CDR3 nucleotides are TGTGCCAGCAGCTTAGCTCGGGGCAATGAGCAGTTCTTC. It encodes CASSLARGNEQFF. The variable domain in full, completed from reference TRBV11-1 and TRBJ2-1, reads EAEVAQSPRYKITEKSQAVAFWCDPISGHATLYWYRQILGQGPELLVQFQDESVVDDSQLPKDRFSAERLKGVDSTLKIQPAELGDSAMYLCASSLARGNEQFFGPGTRLTVL.